These T cell receptor beta chains were read from a single sample in a study of blood T cell repertoires in COVID-19. Sequenced by immunoSEQ multiplex PCR; TCRdb stores in-frame clones only, minus some. The profile shows around 210,000 clones, 85% of them singletons. Sample: peripheral blood. The receptors here all came from a man between 45 and 60 years old with COVID-19, enrolled during active disease. Each CDR3 is given with its conserved first and last residue. A D gene is named only where the DNA matches it firmly. Clone size is not always given. Where it is, it says once, few, many or a class for expanded clones.

V gene	clone size	CDR3 length	J gene	D gene	CDR3 DNA	CDR3 protein
TRBV19	once	12	TRBJ2-5	NA	TGTGCCAGTGGAGGGACTCAAGAGACCCAGTACTTC	CASGGTQETQYF
TRBV7-9	NA	13	TRBJ1-1	TRBD1	TGTGCCGAAACAGGGACAGCGAACACTGAAGCTTTCTTT	CAETGTANTEAFF
TRBV7-2	NA	16	TRBJ1-6	NA	TGTGCCAGCAGCTTATCCGCGGGCCTCTATAATTCACCCCTCCACTTT	CASSLSAGLYNSPLHF
TRBV19	NA	18	TRBJ2-5	TRBD2	TGTGCCAGTAGTCCTCGGAGGACTAGCGGGGGCGGGGGGGAGACCCAGTACTTC	CASSPRRTSGGGGETQYF
TRBV28	NA	11	TRBJ1-2	NA	TGTGCCAGCAGTTCGAGGTATGGCTACACCTTC	CASSSRYGYTF
TRBV2	NA	15	TRBJ1-6	NA	TGTGCCAGCAGTGCCTCCGGGACATCTCATTCACCCCTCCACTTT	CASSASGTSHSPLHF
TRBV7-3	NA	15	TRBJ2-3	TRBD2	TGTGCCAGCAGCTTGACTAGCGGGGGTCCGGATACGCAGTATTTT	CASSLTSGGPDTQYF
TRBV29-1	few	13	TRBJ2-7	NA	TGCAGCGTTGCCTCAGGGGCCGCCTACGAGCAGTACTTC	CSVASGAAYEQYF
TRBV20-1	NA	14	TRBJ2-7	NA	TGCAGTGCTAGTCGCCTTGGACAGCCCTACGAGCAGTACTTC	CSASRLGQPYEQYF
TRBV6-2/TRBV6-3	few	14	TRBJ2-1	NA	TGTGCCAGCAGTTATGGGGCATCCTACAATGAGCAGTTCTTC	CASSYGASYNEQFF
TRBV19	NA	15	TRBJ1-2	NA	TGTGCCAGTAGTGGGTTACAGGTGTCTAACTATGGCTACACCTTC	CASSGLQVSNYGYTF
TRBV29-1	NA	12	TRBJ2-3	NA	TGCAGCGTTGGACAGGGCACAGATACGCAGTATTTT	CSVGQGTDTQYF
TRBV18	few	15	TRBJ1-5	NA	TGTGCCAGCTCACCCCGAGGAGGGGTGGGTCAGCCCCAGCATTTT	CASSPRGGVGQPQHF
TRBV20-1	NA	9	TRBJ1-1	NA	TGCAGTGTTGAGGGTGAAGCTTTCTTT	CSVEGEAFF
TRBV2	NA	14	TRBJ2-5	NA	TGTGCCAGCAGTGAGGAGCTAGCGTGGGAGACCCAGTACTTC	CASSEELAWETQYF
TRBV30	once	14	TRBJ1-5	TRBD1	TGTGCCTTCCGGGACAGGGGAGGGAATCAGCCCCAGCATTTT	CAFRDRGGNQPQHF
TRBV18	NA	13	TRBJ1-2	NA	TGTGCCAGCTCACCAGACAGAGGCTATGGCTACACCTTC	CASSPDRGYGYTF
TRBV30	once	14	TRBJ2-2	TRBD1	TGTGCCTGGAGGGACAGGCCGAACACCGGGGAGCTGTTTTTT	CAWRDRPNTGELFF
TRBV6-1	NA	16	TRBJ1-4	NA	TGTGCCAGCAGTGGAGGGATCCGGGCCACTAATGAAAAACTGTTTTTT	CASSGGIRATNEKLFF
TRBV28	NA	20	TRBJ2-1	TRBD1	TGTGCCAGCAGTTCATCGACAGGGTCCACACCCCCTACCCCCTACAATGAGCAGTTCTTC	CASSSSTGSTPPTPYNEQFF
TRBV6-2/TRBV6-3	few	13	TRBJ1-1	NA	TGTGCCAGCAGTCCAGAACTGAACACTGAAGCTTTCTTT	CASSPELNTEAFF
TRBV12-3/TRBV12-4	NA	13	TRBJ2-2	NA	TGTGCCAGCAGTTTACGGTCCACCGGGGAGCTGTTTTTT	CASSLRSTGELFF
TRBV11-2	NA	16	TRBJ2-3	NA	TGTGCCAGCGGGGCGTTTGGTCAGGCTAGCACAGATACGCAGTATTTT	CASGAFGQASTDTQYF
TRBV5-1	NA	14	TRBJ2-5	TRBD1	TGCGCCAGCAGCTACGGACAGGGTCAAGAGACCCAGTACTTC	CASSYGQGQETQYF
TRBV2	NA	15	TRBJ1-2	NA	TGTGCCAGCAGCGGAGTCAGGGGTAGGGACTATGGCTACACCTTC	CASSGVRGRDYGYTF
TRBV4-2	NA	14	TRBJ1-2	NA	TGTGCCAGCAGCCAGGCAGGGGCTAACTATGGCTACACCTTC	CASSQAGANYGYTF
TRBV5-1	NA	15	TRBJ2-7	NA	TGCGCCAGCAGCCCCCAACAGGGTAGGGGGTACGAGCAGTACTTC	CASSPQQGRGYEQYF
TRBV28	NA	14	TRBJ2-7	TRBD1	TGTGCCAGCAGGCGGACAGGGGAGGGCTACGAGCAGTACTTC	CASRRTGEGYEQYF
TRBV11-2	NA	16	TRBJ2-1	TRBD2	TGTGCCAGCAGCCCCGGGGGAGCGGGGGGTAAGTTGGAGCAGTTCTTC	CASSPGGAGGKLEQFF
TRBV18	NA	13	TRBJ2-5	NA	TGTGCCAGCCCACCCGGACAGATTCAGACCCAGTACTTC	CASPPGQIQTQYF
TRBV6-5	NA	15	TRBJ1-1	TRBD1	TGTGCCAGCATCAAGTCGGCAGGGGGGAAGGGTGAAGCTTTCTTT	CASIKSAGGKGEAFF
TRBV21-1	NA	14	TRBJ1-2	NA	TGTGCCAGCAGCACTTACAGGGAAGGATTCGGCTACACCTTC	CASSTYREGFGYTF
TRBV6-5	NA	14	TRBJ2-1	NA	TGTGCCAGCAGTTCGGGTCGCTCCTACAATGAGCAGTTCTTC	CASSSGRSYNEQFF
TRBV6-6	NA	13	TRBJ2-3	TRBD2	TGTGCCAGCAGTCAGGGACTAGCGACTACGCAGTATTTT	CASSQGLATTQYF
TRBV18	NA	13	TRBJ1-1	TRBD1	TGTGCCAGCTCCAATCAGGGGGACACTGAAGCTTTCTTT	CASSNQGDTEAFF
TRBV24-1	NA	13	TRBJ2-1	NA	TGTGCCACCAGTGGTAGCCCAAGGGGTGAGCAGTTCTTC	CATSGSPRGEQFF
TRBV7-2	NA	14	TRBJ2-4	NA	TGTGCCAGCAGCTTACAGGGGGGTGGAAACATTCAGTACTTC	CASSLQGGGNIQYF
TRBV5-8	NA	15	TRBJ2-1	TRBD1	TGTGCCAGCAGCCGAGGGACAGGATTAATGAATGAGCAGTTCTTC	CASSRGTGLMNEQFF
TRBV5-1	NA	15	TRBJ1-6	NA	TGCGCCAGCAGCCCTGGACAGCGGAGAAATTCACCCCTCCACTTT	CASSPGQRRNSPLHF
TRBV4-1	few	20	TRBJ1-1	TRBD1	TGCGCCAGCAGCCCTACCCTAGGATTGGCAGGGGGCCGGATGAACACTGAAGCTTTCTTT	CASSPTLGLAGGRMNTEAFF
TRBV3-1/TRBV3-2	NA	19	TRBJ2-1	NA	TGTGCCAGCAGCCTCGGTCGGGTAGCTTACACCCGCTCCTACAATGAGCAGTTCTTC	CASSLGRVAYTRSYNEQFF
TRBV5-1	NA	15	TRBJ2-7	TRBD2	TGCGCCAGCAGCCCAGGACTAGCGGATTCCTACGAGCAGTACTTC	CASSPGLADSYEQYF
TRBV7-8	NA	17	TRBJ1-3	NA	TGTGCCAGCAGCTTAGGCAGGGTGACTTTCTCTGGAAACACCATATATTTT	CASSLGRVTFSGNTIYF
TRBV20-1	NA	14	TRBJ1-5	TRBD1	TGCAGTGCTAGTTCCGGACAGGGAAATCAGCCCCAGCATTTT	CSASSGQGNQPQHF
TRBV19	once	17	TRBJ2-1	TRBD2	TGTGCCAGTAGTATCGGGACTAGCGGGGGGGCCATCAATGAGCAGTTCTTC	CASSIGTSGGAINEQFF
TRBV19	NA	15	TRBJ2-7	TRBD2	TGTGCCAGTAGTATGACTAGCGGGACCGCCTACGAGCAGTACTTC	CASSMTSGTAYEQYF
TRBV19	NA	13	TRBJ2-1	NA	TGTGCCAGTGGACAGTGGGCTTGGAATGAGCAGTTCTTC	CASGQWAWNEQFF
TRBV7-8	NA	12	TRBJ1-1	TRBD1	TGTGCCAGCAGCCCCACAGGGGGTGAAGCTTTCTTT	CASSPTGGEAFF
TRBV28	NA	13	TRBJ2-7	TRBD2	TGTGCCAGCAGGCTCGCGGGGGGGCAAGAGCAGTACTTC	CASRLAGGQEQYF
TRBV5-5	NA	14	TRBJ1-1	TRBD1	TGTGCCAGCAGCCGCGCCCAGGGGGCGGCTGAAGCTTTCTTT	CASSRAQGAAEAFF
TRBV10-2	few	14	TRBJ2-3	NA	TGCGCCAGCAGTGAGTCGTGGCGCACAGATACGCAGTATTTT	CASSESWRTDTQYF
TRBV18	NA	14	TRBJ1-5	NA	TGTGCCAGCTCACAGGACAGTACCAATCAGCCCCAGCATTTT	CASSQDSTNQPQHF